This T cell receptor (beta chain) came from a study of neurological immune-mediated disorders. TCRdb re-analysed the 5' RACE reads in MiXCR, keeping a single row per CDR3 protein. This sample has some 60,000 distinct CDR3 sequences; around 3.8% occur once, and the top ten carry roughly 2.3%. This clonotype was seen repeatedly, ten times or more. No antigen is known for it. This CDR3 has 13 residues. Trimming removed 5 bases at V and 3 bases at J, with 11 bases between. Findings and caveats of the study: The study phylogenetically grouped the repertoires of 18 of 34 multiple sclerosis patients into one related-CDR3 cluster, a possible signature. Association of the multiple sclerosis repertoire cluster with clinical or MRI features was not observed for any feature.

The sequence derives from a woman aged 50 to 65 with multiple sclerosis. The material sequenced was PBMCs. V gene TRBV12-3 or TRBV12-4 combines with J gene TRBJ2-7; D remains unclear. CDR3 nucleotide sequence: TGTGCCAGCAGTCAAGGCAGATTCTACGAGCAGTACTTC. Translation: CASSQGRFYEQYF.